This T cell receptor (beta chain) came from a study of blood T cell repertoires in COVID-19. The method was immunoSEQ multiplex PCR; TCRdb's version includes in-frame clones alone and lacks a portion of them. The sample contains 130,000 to 150,000 clones, around 84% of which appear only once. Per the germline V gene, CDR1 is MNHEY and CDR2 is SMNVEV (reference sequence). This CDR3 has 17 amino acids. J gave up 2 bases and V 7 bases, and 10 bases lay outside the gene matches. This clone was observed a few times. The TCR sequence derives from a man between 60 and 75 years old with active or convalescent COVID-19. The genes are TRBV27 and TRBJ2-5, with TRBD2 matching over 13 bases. The sequenced material came from peripheral blood. This chain's CDR3 is CASMRTSGGIPQETQYF. CDR3 DNA: TGTGCCAGCATGAGGACTAGCGGGGGAATCCCACAAGAGACCCAGTACTTC.